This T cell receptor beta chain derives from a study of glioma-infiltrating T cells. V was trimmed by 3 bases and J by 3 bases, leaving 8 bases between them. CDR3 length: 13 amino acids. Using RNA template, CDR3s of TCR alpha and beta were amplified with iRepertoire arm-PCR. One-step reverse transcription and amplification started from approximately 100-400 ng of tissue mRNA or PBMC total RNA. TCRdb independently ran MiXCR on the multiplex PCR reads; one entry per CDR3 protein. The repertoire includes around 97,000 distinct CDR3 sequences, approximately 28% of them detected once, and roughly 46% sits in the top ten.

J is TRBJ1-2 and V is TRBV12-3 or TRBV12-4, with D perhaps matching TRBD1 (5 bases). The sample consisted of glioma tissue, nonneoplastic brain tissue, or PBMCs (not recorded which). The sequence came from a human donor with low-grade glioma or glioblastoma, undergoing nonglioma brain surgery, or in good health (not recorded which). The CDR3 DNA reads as TGTGCCAGCAGTTTCCGCAGGGACTATGGCTACACCTTC. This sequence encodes CASSFRRDYGYTF.